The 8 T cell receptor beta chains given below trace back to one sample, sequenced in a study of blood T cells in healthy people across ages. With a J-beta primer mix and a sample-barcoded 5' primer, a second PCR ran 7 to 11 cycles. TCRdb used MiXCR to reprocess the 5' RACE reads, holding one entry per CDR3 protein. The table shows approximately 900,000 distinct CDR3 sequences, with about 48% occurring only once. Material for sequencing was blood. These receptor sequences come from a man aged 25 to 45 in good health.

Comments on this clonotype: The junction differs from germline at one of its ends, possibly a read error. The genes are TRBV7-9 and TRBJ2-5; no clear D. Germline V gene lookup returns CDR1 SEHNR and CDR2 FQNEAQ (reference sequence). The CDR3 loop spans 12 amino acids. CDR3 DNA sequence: TGTGCCGGCAGCTTTGGGTCGGGGACCCAGTACTTC. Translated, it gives CAGSFGSGTQYF.

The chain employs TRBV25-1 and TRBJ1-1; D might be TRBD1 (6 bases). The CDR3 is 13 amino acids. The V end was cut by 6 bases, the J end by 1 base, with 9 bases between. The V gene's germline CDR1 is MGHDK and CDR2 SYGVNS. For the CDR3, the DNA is TGTGCCAGCAGGGAGGACAGGAACACTGAAGCTTTCTTT. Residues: CASREDRNTEAFF. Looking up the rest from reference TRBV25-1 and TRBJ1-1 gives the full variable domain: EADIYQTPRYLVIGTGKKITLECSQTMGHDKMYWYQQDPGMELHLIHYSYGVNSTEKGDLSSESTVSRIRTEHFPLTLESARPSHTSQYLCASREDRNTEAFFGQGTRLTVV.

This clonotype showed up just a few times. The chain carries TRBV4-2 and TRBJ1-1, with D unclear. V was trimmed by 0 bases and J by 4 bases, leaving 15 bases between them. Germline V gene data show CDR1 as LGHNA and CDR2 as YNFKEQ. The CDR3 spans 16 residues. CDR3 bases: TGTGCCAGCAGCCAAGATTTGGAGTGGGCGACCACTGAAGCTTTCTTT. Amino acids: CASSQDLEWATTEAFF.

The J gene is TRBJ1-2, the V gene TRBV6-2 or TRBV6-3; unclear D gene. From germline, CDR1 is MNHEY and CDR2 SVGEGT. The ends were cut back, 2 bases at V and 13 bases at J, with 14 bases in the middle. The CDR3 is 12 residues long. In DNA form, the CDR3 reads TGTGCCAGCAGTTACGGTTTCCGGGGATTCACCTTC. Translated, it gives CASSYGFRGFTF.

The CDR3 nucleotides read TGTGCCAGCATAGGAGTGGGTCCCGGGGAGCTGTTTTTT. Translated: CASIGVGPGELFF. The rearrangement joins TRBV2 to TRBJ2-2; no clear D. The V end lost 7 bases, the J end lost 6 bases, and 12 bases lay between the germline ends. CDR3 length equals 13 residues. Germline loops: CDR1 SNHLY, CDR2 FYNNEI.

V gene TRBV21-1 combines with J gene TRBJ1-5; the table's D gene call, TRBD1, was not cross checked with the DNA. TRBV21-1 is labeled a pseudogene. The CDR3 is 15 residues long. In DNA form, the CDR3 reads TGTGCCAGCAGCAAAGAGGCAGGGAGCAATCAGCCCCAGCATTTT. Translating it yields CASSKEAGSNQPQHF.

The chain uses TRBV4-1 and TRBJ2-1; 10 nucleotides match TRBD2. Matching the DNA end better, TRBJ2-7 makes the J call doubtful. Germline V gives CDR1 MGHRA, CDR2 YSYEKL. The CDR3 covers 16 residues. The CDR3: CASSQVAGGSYNEQYF. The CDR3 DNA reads TGCGCCAGCAGCCAAGTAGCGGGGGGATCCTACAATGAGCAGTACTTC.

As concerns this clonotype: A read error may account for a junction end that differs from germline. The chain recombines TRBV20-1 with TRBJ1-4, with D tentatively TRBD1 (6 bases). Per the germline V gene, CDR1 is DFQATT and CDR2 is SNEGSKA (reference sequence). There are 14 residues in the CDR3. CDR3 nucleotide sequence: TGCGGTGCTGAGGGGGGGGCAGGGTACGAAAAACTGTTTTTT. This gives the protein CGAEGGAGYEKLFF.